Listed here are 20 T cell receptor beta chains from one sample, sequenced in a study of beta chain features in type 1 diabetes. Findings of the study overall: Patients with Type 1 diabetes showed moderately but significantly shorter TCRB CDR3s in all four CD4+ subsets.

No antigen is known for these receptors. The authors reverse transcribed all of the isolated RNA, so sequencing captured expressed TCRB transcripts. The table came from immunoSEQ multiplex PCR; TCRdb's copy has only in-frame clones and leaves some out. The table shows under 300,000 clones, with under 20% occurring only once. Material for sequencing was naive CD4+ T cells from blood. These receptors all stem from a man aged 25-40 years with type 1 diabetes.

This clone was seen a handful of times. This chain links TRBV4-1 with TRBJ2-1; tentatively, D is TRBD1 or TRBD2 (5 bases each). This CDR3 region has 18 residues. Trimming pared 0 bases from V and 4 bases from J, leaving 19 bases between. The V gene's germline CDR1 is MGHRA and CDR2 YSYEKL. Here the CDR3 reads CASSQDLGVGTPYNEQFF. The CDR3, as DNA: TGCGCCAGCAGCCAAGATCTCGGGGTGGGGACCCCTTACAATGAGCAGTTCTTC.

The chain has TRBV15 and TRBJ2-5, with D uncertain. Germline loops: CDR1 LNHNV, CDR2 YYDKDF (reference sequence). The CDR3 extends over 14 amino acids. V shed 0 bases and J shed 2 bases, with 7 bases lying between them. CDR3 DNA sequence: TGTGCCACCAGCAGAGAACCGGAACAAGAGACCCAGTACTTC. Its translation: CATSREPEQETQYF. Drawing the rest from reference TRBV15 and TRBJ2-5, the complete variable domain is DAMVIQNPRYQVTQFGKPVTLSCSQTLNHNVMYWYQQKSSQAPKLLFHYYDKDFNNEADTPDNFQSRRPNTSFCFLDIRSPGLGDTAMYLCATSREPEQETQYFGPGTRLLVL.

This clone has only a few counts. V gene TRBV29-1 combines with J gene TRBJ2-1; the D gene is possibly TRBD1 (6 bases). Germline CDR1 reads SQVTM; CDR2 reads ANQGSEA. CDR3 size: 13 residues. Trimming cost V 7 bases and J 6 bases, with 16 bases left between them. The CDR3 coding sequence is TGCAGCGGCTCCCTGGGGGCGGGCAATGAGCAGTTCTTC. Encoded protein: CSGSLGAGNEQFF.

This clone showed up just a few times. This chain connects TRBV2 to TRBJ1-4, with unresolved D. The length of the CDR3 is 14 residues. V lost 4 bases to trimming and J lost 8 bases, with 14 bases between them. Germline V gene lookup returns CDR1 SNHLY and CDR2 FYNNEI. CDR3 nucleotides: TGTGCCAGCAGTGGGAGGGCGAAAAGCGAAAAACTGTTTTTT. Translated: CASSGRAKSEKLFF.

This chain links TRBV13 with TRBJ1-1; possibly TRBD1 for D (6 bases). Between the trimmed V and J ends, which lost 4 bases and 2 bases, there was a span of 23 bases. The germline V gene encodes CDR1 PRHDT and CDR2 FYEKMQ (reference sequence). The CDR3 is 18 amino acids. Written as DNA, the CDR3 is TGTGCCAGCAGCTCTTCTAGTGGGACAAGCAAGGGCAACACTGAAGCTTTCTTT. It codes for CASSSSSGTSKGNTEAFF.

The CDR3 loop reads CASTNLGTYEQYF. The CDR3, as DNA: TGTGCCAGTACGAATCTGGGGACCTACGAGCAGTACTTC. The chain employs TRBV6-1 and TRBJ2-7; unclear D gene. This CDR3 comprises 13 residues. Between the trimmed V and J ends, which lost 9 bases and 2 bases, there was a span of 14 bases. Germline CDR1 MNHNS, CDR2 SASEGT.

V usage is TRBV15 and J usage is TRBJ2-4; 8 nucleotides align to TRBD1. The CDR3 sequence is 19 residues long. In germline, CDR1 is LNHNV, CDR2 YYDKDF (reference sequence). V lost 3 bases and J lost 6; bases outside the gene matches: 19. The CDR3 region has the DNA TGTGCCACCAGCAGCCCCATTAGGACAGGGAATGGCCGGAGAAACATTCAGTACTTC. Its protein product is CATSSPIRTGNGRRNIQYF.

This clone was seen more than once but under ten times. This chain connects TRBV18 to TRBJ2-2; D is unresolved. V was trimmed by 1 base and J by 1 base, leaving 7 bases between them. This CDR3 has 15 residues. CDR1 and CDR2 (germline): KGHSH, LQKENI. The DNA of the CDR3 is TGTGCCAGCTCACCACGAAGTGGGAACACCGGGGAGCTGTTTTTT. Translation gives CASSPRSGNTGELFF.

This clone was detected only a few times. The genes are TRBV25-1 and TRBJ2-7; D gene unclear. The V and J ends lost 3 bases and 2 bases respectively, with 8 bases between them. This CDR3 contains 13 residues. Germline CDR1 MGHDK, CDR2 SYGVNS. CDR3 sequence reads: CASSEGGPYEQYF. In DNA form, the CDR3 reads TGTGCCAGCAGTGAGGGCGGCCCCTACGAGCAGTACTTC.

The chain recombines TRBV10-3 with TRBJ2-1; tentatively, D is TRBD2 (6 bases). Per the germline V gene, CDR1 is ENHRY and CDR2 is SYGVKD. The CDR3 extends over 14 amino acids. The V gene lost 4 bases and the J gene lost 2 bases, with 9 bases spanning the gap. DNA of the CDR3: TGTGCCATCAGTGCGTCGGGGGCCTACAATGAGCAGTTCTTC. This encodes CAISASGAYNEQFF.

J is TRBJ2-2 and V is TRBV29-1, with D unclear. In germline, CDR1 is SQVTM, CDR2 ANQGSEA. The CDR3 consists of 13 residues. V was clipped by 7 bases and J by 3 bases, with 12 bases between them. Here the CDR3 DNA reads TGCAGCGCCCTTACACTCTACACCGGGGAGCTGTTTTTT. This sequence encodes CSALTLYTGELFF.

Here the CDR3 DNA reads TGTGCCAGCAGCACCGGACAACGGAACAATGAGCAGTTCTTC. Translating gives CASSTGQRNNEQFF. The rearrangement links TRBV9 to TRBJ2-1; the D gene is possibly TRBD1 (5 bases). V lost 4 bases, J lost 5 bases, and 13 bases lay in between. Looked up from germline, CDR1 is SGDLS and CDR2 is YYNGEE. There are 14 residues in the CDR3.

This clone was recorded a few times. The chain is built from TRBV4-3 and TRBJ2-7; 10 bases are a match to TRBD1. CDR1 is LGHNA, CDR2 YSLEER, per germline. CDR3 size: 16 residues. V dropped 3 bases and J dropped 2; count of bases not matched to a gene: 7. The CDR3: CASSHADRGPPYEQYF. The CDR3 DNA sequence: TGCGCCAGCAGCCATGCAGACAGGGGGCCACCCTACGAGCAGTACTTC.

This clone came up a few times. CDR3 sequence reads: CSDTGTNYGYTF. The DNA for the CDR3 is TGCAGCGATACCGGGACAAACTATGGCTACACCTTC. V and J are TRBV29-1 and TRBJ1-2; a weak D match, TRBD1 (6 bases). The CDR3 sequence is 12 residues long. Germline lookup yields CDR1 SQVTM and CDR2 ANQGSEA. Trimming took off 7 bases at V and 2 bases at J, with 11 bases between the two ends. Variable domain in full (rest from reference TRBV29-1 and TRBJ1-2): SAVISQKPSRDICQRGTSLTIQCQVDSQVTMMFWYRQQPGQSLTLIATANQGSEATYESGFVIDKFPISRPNLTFSTLTVSNMSPEDSSIYLCSDTGTNYGYTFGSGTRLTVV.

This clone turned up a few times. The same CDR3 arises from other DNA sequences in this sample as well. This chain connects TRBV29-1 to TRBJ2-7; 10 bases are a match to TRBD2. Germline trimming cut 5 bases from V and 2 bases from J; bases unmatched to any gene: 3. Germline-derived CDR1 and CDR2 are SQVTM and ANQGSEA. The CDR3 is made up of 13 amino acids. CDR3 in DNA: TGCAGCGTTCGGACTAGCGGAACCTACGAGCAGTACTTC. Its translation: CSVRTSGTYEQYF.

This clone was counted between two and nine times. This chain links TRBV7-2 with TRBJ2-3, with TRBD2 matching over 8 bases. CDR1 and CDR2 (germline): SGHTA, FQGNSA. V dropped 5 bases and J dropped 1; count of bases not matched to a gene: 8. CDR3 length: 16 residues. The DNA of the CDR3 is TGTGCCAGCAGCCTAAGACTAGCGAGCCGCACAGATACGCAGTATTTT. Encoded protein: CASSLRLASRTDTQYF. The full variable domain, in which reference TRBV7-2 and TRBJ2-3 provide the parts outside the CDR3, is GAGVSQSPSNKVTEKGKDVELRCDPISGHTALYWYRQSLGQGLEFLIYFQGNSAPDKSGLPSDRFSAERTGGSVSTLTIQRTQQEDSAVYLCASSLRLASRTDTQYFGPGTRLTVL.

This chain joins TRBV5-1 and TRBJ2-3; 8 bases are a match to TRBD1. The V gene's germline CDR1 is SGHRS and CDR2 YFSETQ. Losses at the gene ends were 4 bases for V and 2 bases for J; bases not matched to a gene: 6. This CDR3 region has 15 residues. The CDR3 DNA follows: TGCGCCAGCAGCCAGGGGACAGGCAACACAGATACGCAGTATTTT. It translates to CASSQGTGNTDTQYF. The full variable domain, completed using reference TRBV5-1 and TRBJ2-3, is KAGVTQTPRYLIKTRGQQVTLSCSPISGHRSVSWYQQTPGQGLQFLFEYFSETQRNKGNFPGRFSGRQFSNSRSEMNVSTLELGDSALYLCASSQGTGNTDTQYFGPGTRLTVL.

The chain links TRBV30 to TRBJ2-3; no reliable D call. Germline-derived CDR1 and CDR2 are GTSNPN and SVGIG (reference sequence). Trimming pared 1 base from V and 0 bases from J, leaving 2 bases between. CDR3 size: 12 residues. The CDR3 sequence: CAWSDSTDTQYF. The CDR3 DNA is TGTGCCTGGAGTGACAGCACAGATACGCAGTATTTT.

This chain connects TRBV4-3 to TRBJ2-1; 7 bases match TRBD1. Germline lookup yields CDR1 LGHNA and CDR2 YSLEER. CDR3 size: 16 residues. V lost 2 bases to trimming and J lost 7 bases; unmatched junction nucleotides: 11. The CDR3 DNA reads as TGCGCCAGCAGCCAAACGCCCTCACAGGGGAAGAATGAGCAGTTCTTC. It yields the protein CASSQTPSQGKNEQFF.

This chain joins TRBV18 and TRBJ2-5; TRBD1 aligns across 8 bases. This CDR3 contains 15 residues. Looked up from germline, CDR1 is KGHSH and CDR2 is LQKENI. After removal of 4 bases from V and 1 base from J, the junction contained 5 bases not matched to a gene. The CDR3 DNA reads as TGTGCCAGCTCACAGGGACAGGTGATCCAAGAGACCCAGTACTTC. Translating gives CASSQGQVIQETQYF.